This TCR beta chain came from a study of STAT5B mutations in CD4+ large granular lymphocyte leukemia. CDR3 size: 16 residues. Trimming took 1 base from V and 1 from J, leaving 10 bases between them. Germline values: CDR1 SGHTA, CDR2 FQGNSA. Sequenced by immunoSEQ multiplex PCR; TCRdb stores in-frame clones only, minus some. The sample carries 30,000 to 40,000 clones, about nine tenths recorded once. The study, taken as a whole, reports: No patients shared main leukemic clonotypes, though 20% to 25% appeared at low frequency elsewhere. TRBV06-family usage was enriched in top patient clones (8/27) versus controls (2/35). The CD4+ versus CD8+ T-LGLL clonality difference may reflect limited sample size.

Controls came from buffy coats of healthy blood donors. The sample holds a few counts of this clone. The antigen remains unidentified. This TCR came from a human donor in good health. What was sequenced was CD4+ T cells from blood buffy coats. This rearrangement joins TRBV7-2 to TRBJ2-2; D is uncertain. The CDR3 DNA is TGTGCCAGCAGCTTAGTACCCGGCGGGAACACCGGGGAGCTGTTTTTT. Translating it yields CASSLVPGGNTGELFF.